The source of this TCR beta chain is a study of blood T cells in healthy people across ages. Per sample, a minimum of 6.5 million PBMCs were isolated. This clonotype has a handful of counts. A sample-barcoded 5' primer and a J-beta primer mix were used in a second PCR of roughly 7 to 12 cycles. One entry per CDR3 protein, called by TCRdb with MiXCR from the 5' RACE reads. The data hold hundreds of thousands of distinct CDR3 sequences, with 40% to 50% observed a single time. Sequenced material: blood. The TCR comes from a man in his fifties or sixties in good health.

CDR3 sequence (DNA): TGCGCCAGCAGACGAAGGGACAGCAACTCCTACGAGCAGTACTTC. Its translation: CASRRRDSNSYEQYF. The rearrangement links TRBV5-1 to TRBJ2-7; 7 bases line up with TRBD1. Trimming removed 5 bases from V and 0 bases from J; junction bases left unmatched: 8. Germline V gives CDR1 SGHRS, CDR2 YFSETQ. This CDR3 has 15 amino acids. Based on the CDR3 plus reference TRBV5-1 and TRBJ2-7, the full variable domain is KAGVTQTPRYLIKTRGQQVTLSCSPISGHRSVSWYQQTPGQGLQFLFEYFSETQRNKGNFPGRFSGRQFSNSRSEMNVSTLELGDSALYLCASRRRDSNSYEQYFGPGTRLTVT.